The following is a T cell receptor beta chain sequence with its context. The sample originates from a study of response to subunit inactivated influenza vaccine. TCRdb analysed the RT-PCR reads with MiXCR anew, one entry per CDR3 protein. The repertoire holds some 540,000 distinct CDR3 sequences, approximately 20% seen once, with 2.5% to 3% in the top ten. Germline-derived CDR1 and CDR2 are SGHTA and FQGNSA. The CDR3 runs 14 residues. The V and J ends lost 2 bases and 5 bases, in that order; junction bases with no gene match: 2. These same data were also listed under a study on T cells expressing NK-cell markers. From that second work: TCR beta cDNA was made by 5'RACE template switching with UMIs. In the group of eight sequenced donors, seven were HCMV-seropositive and one was seronegative. Only alpha-beta TCR T cells were sorted in several experiments, using an anti-gamma-delta TCR antibody. As a fraction of CD8+ T cells, dominant NKG2C+ clonotypes reached roughly 1.0-7.5% in six or seven donors. Whether expanded NKG2C+ T cell clones were HCMV specific stayed uncertain.

The V and J genes are TRBV7-2 and TRBJ2-4; 8 nucleotides agree with TRBD2. This clonotype originated in a man between 45 and 60 years old who received an inactivated influenza vaccine. Sequencing was performed on CD4+ T cells sorted from PBMCs, taken roughly 12 days after vaccination. This chain's CDR3 is CASSLRTSQNIQYF. CDR3 nucleotides: TGTGCCAGCAGCTTAAGGACTAGCCAAAACATTCAGTACTTC.